This TCR beta chain was sequenced during a study of blood T cell repertoires in COVID-19 (TCRdb year 2020). At the level of the whole study: Collaborator samples came from the United States, Italy and Spain and covered acute and convalescent phases of COVID-19. The dataset comprised deeply sampled blood TCRbeta repertoires from subjects exposed to, actively infected with, or recovered from COVID-19. Samples were obtained from the ongoing ImmuneRACE study (first 160 participants) and from some 1,300 subjects provided by 6 global collaborators. The prospective study material was composed of cDNA or gDNA derived from T cells, B-cell-depleted T cells, or PBMCs. The repertoires were made available in a free public database intended to serve as a resource for research on the immune response to SARS-CoV-2. Where available, HLA class I and class II types were obtained from metadata supplied by the sample provider rather than from assay-based typing. A de-identified subject ID, COVID-19 status, age in years and sex were almost always included in the sample metadata. Study-wide conclusions, independent of this receptor: The amount of clinical and demographic metadata varied by source and participant and was provided uncurated.

TCRbeta CDR3 regions were amplified from genomic DNA by means of the immunoSEQ Assay, a bias-controlled multiplex PCR. The authors' analysis ran thus. Nucleated cell counts per sample were estimated from amplification of reference gene primers within the assay. To quantify the absolute abundance of each unique TCRbeta CDR3 rearrangement, sequence reads were collapsed and filtered. For each sample, productive Simpson clonality was calculated by taking the square root of Simpson's diversity index across productive rearrangements. TCRdb carries this immuneACCESS record with in-frame sequences only. Its versions omit some clonotypes, under half of them owing to an unresolved V gene in the studies checked, with the rest unexplained. V, J and clone size reflect that table, while D and trimming were determined from the DNA. In all, the sample holds around 250,000 clones, and approximately 83% of those were seen once. About 4.2% of the sample belongs to the ten largest clones.

The collaborating institutions used their own protocols to collect whole blood in K2EDTA tubes. For TCRbeta analysis, collaborator samples were shipped as frozen whole blood, as isolated PBMCs, or as DNA extracted from either sample type. Reading from cysteine to phenylalanine, the CDR3 counts 16 amino acids. Of all the DNA, just the CDR3 is kept, 48 bases in frame from base 1. CDR1 and CDR2, looked up from the germline V gene, are SGDLS and YYNGEE. V ends up 4 bases short and J 4 bases short, with an unmatched junction base count of 10. For this clone: The antigen it recognizes is unknown. Base qualities are missing; no much larger clone stands one base away.

The V gene is TRBV9 and the J gene is TRBJ1-2; TRBD1 agrees with 10 junctional bases. Sequenced: peripheral blood. This receptor was obtained from a man aged 50 or older with active or convalescent COVID-19. For the CDR3, the sequence is CASSPSDRGIGYGYTF. The nucleotide sequence reads as follows: TGTGCCAGCAGCCCCTCGGACAGGGGGATTGGCTATGGCTACACCTTC.